The T cell receptor beta chain described here comes from a study of T cell repertoires in cytomegalovirus infection. At least ten counts were recorded for this clonotype. What it binds is not known. The CDR3 covers 16 residues. Germline lookup yields CDR1 SGHVS and CDR2 FNYEAQ. The V and J ends lost 0 bases and 4 bases, in that order; junction bases with no gene match: 6. TCRdb re-derived calls from the reads in MiXCR, one entry per CDR3 protein. The table includes around 770,000 distinct CDR3 sequences, just under 30% detected once. This TCR derives from a human donor in good health (CMV status not recorded). Some clones in this sample may be carry-over from other donors' samples. This specimen was cultured CD8+ T cells from PBMCs, taken from culture after CMV antigen stimulation. The J gene is TRBJ2-1, the V gene TRBV7-6, with TRBD2 matching over 7 bases. The CDR3 coding sequence is TGTGCCAGCAGCTTAGCCTCCGCGGGACTATACAATGAGCAGTTCTTC. Translating it yields CASSLASAGLYNEQFF. The full variable domain, completed using reference TRBV7-6 and TRBJ2-1, is GAGVSQSPRYKVTKRGQDVALRCDPISGHVSLYWYRQALGQGPEFLTYFNYEAQQDKSGLPNDRFSAERPEGSISTLTIQRTEQRDSAMYRCASSLASAGLYNEQFFGPGTRLTVL.